This T cell receptor (beta chain) was sequenced in a study of blood T cell repertoires in COVID-19. About the study: Researchers got acute and convalescent COVID-19 samples from the United States, Italy and Spain.

Profiled with immunoSEQ multiplex PCR; TCRdb holds only in-frame clones, not every one. The table includes 100,000 to 150,000 clones, 65% to 80% detected once. Per the germline V gene, CDR1 is KGHDR and CDR2 is SFDVKD. The V end was cut by 7 bases, the J end by 7 bases, with 16 bases between. The CDR3 is 13 residues long. The receptor was isolated from a man between 65 and 85 years old with acute or convalescent COVID-19. The chain links TRBV24-1 to TRBJ2-7; TRBD1 might be the D (6 bases). Specimen: peripheral blood. CDR3 residues: CATSQGSVGEQYF. The CDR3 region has the DNA TGTGCCACCAGCCAGGGGTCCGTGGGGGAGCAGTACTTC.